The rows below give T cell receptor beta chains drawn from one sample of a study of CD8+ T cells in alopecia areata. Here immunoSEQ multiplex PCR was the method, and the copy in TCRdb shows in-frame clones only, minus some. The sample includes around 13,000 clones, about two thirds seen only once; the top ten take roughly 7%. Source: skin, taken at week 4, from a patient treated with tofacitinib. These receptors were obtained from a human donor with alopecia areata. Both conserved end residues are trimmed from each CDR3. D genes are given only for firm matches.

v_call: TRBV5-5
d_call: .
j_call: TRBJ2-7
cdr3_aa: ASSQKGAGPDEQY

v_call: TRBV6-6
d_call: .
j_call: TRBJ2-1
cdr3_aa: ASTGPGLLSHNEQF

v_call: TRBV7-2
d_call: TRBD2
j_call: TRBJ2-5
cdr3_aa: ASSLDAGGLETQY

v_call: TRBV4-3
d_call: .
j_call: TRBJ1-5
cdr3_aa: ASSRTGGNQPQH

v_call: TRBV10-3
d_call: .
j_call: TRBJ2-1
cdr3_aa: AIRQGNQQF

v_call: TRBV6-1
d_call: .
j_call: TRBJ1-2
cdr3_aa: ASSETRLRANYGYT

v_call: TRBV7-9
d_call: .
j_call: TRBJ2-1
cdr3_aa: ASSLEAGGVPF

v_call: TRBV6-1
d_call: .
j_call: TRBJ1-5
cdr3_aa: ASSELLWGSNQPQH

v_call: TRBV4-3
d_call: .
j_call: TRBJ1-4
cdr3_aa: ASSQDWGEKLF

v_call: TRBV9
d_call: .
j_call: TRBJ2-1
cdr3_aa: ASSPGWVLNEQF

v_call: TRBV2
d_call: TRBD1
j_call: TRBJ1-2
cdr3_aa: ASSPGGQGAGGYT

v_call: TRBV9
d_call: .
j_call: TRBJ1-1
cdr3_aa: ASSVGAGEDGAF

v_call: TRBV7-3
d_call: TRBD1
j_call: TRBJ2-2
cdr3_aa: ASGTGNTGELF

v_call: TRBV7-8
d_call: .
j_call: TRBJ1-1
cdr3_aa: ASSLPDIGLNTEAF

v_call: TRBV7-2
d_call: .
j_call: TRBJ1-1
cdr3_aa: ASSLRAVPEAF

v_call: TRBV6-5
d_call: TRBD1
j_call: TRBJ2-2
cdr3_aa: ASRGGGTGELF

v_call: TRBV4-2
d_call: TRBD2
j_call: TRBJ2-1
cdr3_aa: ASSQGGGGTSYNEQF

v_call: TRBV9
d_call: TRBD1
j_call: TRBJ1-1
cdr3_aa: VTGVDTEAF

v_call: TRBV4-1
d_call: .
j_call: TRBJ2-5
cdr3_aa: ASSQRGQGETQY

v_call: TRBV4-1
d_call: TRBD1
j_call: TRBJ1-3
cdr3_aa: ASSQVGFDRGGNTIY

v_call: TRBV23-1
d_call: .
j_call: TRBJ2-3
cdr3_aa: ASSQYRVTGRNHSTDTQY

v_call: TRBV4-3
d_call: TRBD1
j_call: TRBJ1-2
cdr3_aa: ASSQDRTGQYGYT

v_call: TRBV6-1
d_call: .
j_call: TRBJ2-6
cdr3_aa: ASSESSGANVLT

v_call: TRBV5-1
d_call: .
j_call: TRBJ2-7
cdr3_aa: ASSLEPGREQY

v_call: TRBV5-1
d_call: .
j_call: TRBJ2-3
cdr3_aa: ASSILDGTQY

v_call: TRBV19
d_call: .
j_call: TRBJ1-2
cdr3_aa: ASMTAYGYT

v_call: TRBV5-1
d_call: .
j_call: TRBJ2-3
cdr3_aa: ASSIEVVGTDTQY

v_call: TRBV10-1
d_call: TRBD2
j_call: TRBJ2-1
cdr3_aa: ASSLKTSGGLNEQF

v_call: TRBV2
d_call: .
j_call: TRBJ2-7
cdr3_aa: ASKLGMGDVEQY

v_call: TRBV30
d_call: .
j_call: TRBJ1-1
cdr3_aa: AWGRGLNTEAF

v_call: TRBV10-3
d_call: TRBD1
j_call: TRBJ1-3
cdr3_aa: AIRQGVSSGNTIY

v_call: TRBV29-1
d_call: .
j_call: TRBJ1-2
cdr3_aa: SVAGLKDGYT

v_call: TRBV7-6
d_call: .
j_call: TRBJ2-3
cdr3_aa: ASSSRIGATGTDTQY

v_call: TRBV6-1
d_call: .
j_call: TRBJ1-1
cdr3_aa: ATNQGSEAF

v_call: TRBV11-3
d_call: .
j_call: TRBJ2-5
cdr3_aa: ASSHLRDTWETQY